The clone carrying this T cell receptor beta chain was seen at least ten times. These data belong to a study of read filtering for tumor transcriptome and immune sequencing. Whole-study context: R-ISS stage counts were 8 for I, approximately 16 for II, 6 or 7 for III.

From about 400 ng of RNA, a library with molecular barcoded alpha/delta and beta/gamma adaptors was made. TCRdb recomputed calls from the reads with MiXCR, one row per CDR3 protein. The data hold approximately 150,000 distinct CDR3 sequences, with about 13% observed a single time. Germline loops: CDR1 PRHDT, CDR2 FYEKMQ (reference sequence). The CDR3 loop spans 13 amino acids. V lost 5 bases to trimming and J lost 6 bases, with 12 bases between them. This TCR came from a donor aged 40 or over with multiple myeloma. The V call is TRBV13, the J call TRBJ2-3; D is unclear. Sample: a population of CD138-negative cells sorted from bone marrow. The CDR3 DNA follows: TGTGCCAGCAGCCCCCCTTATGGGGATACGCAGTATTTT. Protein: CASSPPYGDTQYF. Based on the CDR3 plus reference TRBV13 and TRBJ2-3, the full variable domain is AAGVIQSPRHLIKEKRETATLKCYPIPRHDTVYWYQQGPGQDPQFLISFYEKMQSDKGSIPDRFSAQQFSDYHSELNMSSLELGDSALYFCASSPPYGDTQYFGPGTRLTVL.